Shown below are 9 T cell receptor beta chains from a single sample sequenced in a study of cytomegalovirus exposure and HLA in healthy donors. Sequencing was performed with immunoSEQ multiplex PCR; in TCRdb, only in-frame clones are kept and a portion is missing. The top ten hold 2% to 2.5% of the sample, which has 150,000 to 200,000 clones, approximately 86% seen once. Source material: PBMCs. All receptors derive from a man in his thirties or forties in good health and CMV-seropositive.

The V call is TRBV27, the J call TRBJ1-2; the match to TRBD1 covers 10 bases. Germline trimming cut 4 bases from V and 8 bases from J; bases unmatched to any gene: 7. Per germline, CDR1 MNHEY and CDR2 SMNVEV (reference sequence). The CDR3 length is 14 residues. The CDR3 DNA follows: TGTGCCAGCAGTTCATCCGGGACAGGGGAAGGCTACACCTTC. It codes for CASSSSGTGEGYTF.

The V gene is TRBV7-8, the J gene TRBJ1-2, with 8 positions matching TRBD1. The junction had 6 bases not matched to a gene; V was cut back by 1 base and J by 2 bases. The CDR3 is 16 amino acids. The germline V gene has CDR1 SGHVS and CDR2 FQNEAQ. The CDR3 reads CASSLVTGDNNYGYTF. The CDR3 DNA sequence: TGTGCCAGCAGCTTAGTGACAGGGGACAACAACTATGGCTACACCTTC.

The rearrangement links TRBV19 to TRBJ1-4; 9 nucleotides match TRBD1. Germline V gene lookup returns CDR1 LNHDA and CDR2 SQIVND (reference sequence). V lost 7 bases and J lost 11; bases outside the gene matches: 11. The length of the CDR3 is 14 residues. CDR3: CASTLPGQGLKLFF. CDR3 coding DNA: TGTGCCAGTACCCTCCCGGGACAGGGATTGAAACTGTTTTTT.

This chain joins TRBV15 and TRBJ1-2; tentatively, D is TRBD1 (6 bases). V was cut by 1 base and J by 4 bases, with 19 bases left in between. The CDR3 contains 17 residues. Germline loops: CDR1 LNHNV, CDR2 YYDKDF (reference sequence). DNA of the CDR3: TGTGCCACCAGCAGAGTAGGGGGGGAGGAGTCGTTCTATGGCTACACCTTC. It translates to CATSRVGGEESFYGYTF.

The chain employs TRBV6-6 and TRBJ1-1, with unresolved D. V was clipped by 7 bases and J by 10 bases, with 7 bases between them. Looked up from germline, CDR1 is MNHNY and CDR2 is SVGAGI (reference sequence). The CDR3 spans 9 residues. The CDR3 coding sequence is TGTGCCAGCACCGCGCGAGCTTTCTTT. Translating gives CASTARAFF.

The CDR3 DNA is TGTGCTACCGGGGATCCTGGAAACACCATATATTTT. As protein: CATGDPGNTIYF. The V call is TRBV7-7, the J call TRBJ1-3; D is undetermined. Per the germline V gene, CDR1 is SSHAT and CDR2 is FNYEAQ (reference sequence). The CDR3 has 12 amino acids.

This chain joins TRBV6-4 and TRBJ2-7; 9 nucleotides line up with TRBD1. The CDR3 covers 15 residues. The V gene's germline CDR1 is MRHNA and CDR2 SNTAGT. Losses at the gene ends were 3 bases for V and 3 bases for J; bases not matched to a gene: 6. The CDR3, as DNA: TGTGCCAGCAGTGAACAGGAGGGACAGGGCTACGAGCAGTACTTC. It is translated as CASSEQEGQGYEQYF.

This sequence joins TRBV27 and TRBJ1-5; TRBD1 agrees at 7 bases. This CDR3 spans 14 amino acids. From germline, CDR1 is MNHEY and CDR2 SMNVEV (reference sequence). Trimming cost V 7 bases and J 1 base; bases outside gene matches: 4. The CDR3 DNA follows: TGTGCCAGCAAACCAGGGGGAAGCAATCAGCCCCAGCATTTT. This translates into CASKPGGSNQPQHF.

V is TRBV29-1 and J is TRBJ2-3; 9 bases map to TRBD2. This CDR3 comprises 16 residues. Germline-derived CDR1 and CDR2 are SQVTM and ANQGSEA. The V and J ends lost 0 bases and 4 bases, in that order; junction bases with no gene match: 8. In DNA form, the CDR3 reads TGCAGCGTTGAAGATAGCCTAGCGGGGAGCGCAGATACGCAGTATTTT. It yields the protein CSVEDSLAGSADTQYF.